The clone carrying this TCR beta chain is a singleton in its sample. Looked up from germline, CDR1 is ENHRY and CDR2 is SYGVKD. The V gene end was trimmed by 0 bases and the J gene end by 4 bases; junction bases not matched to a gene: 6. There are 16 residues in the CDR3. RNA, once extracted, was reverse transcribed into cDNA for use as the sequencing template. Clones were sequenced by immunoSEQ multiplex PCR, and TCRdb holds only the in-frame ones, with some missing. The table lists around 120,000 clones, roughly 66% of them singletons. The entry originates in a study of CD8+ T cells in alopecia areata. Separation by sorting yielded CD4+ and CD8+ T cells from PBMCs.

The rearrangement joins TRBV10-3 to TRBJ2-1, with 7 bases matching TRBD2. Sequenced material: CD4+ T cells sorted from blood. The receptor was derived from a human donor in good health. The CDR3 DNA sequence: TGTGCCATCAGTGAGTCGAGCGGGGACCGTTACAATGAGCAGTTCTTC. It yields the protein CAISESSGDRYNEQFF.